This TCR beta chain was sequenced for a study of blood T cells in healthy people across ages. CDR1 DFQATT and CDR2 SNEGSKA come from the germline V gene (reference sequence). The V and J ends lost 3 bases and 4 bases respectively, with 15 bases between them. The CDR3 contains 14 residues. Using a J-beta primer mix together with a sample-barcoded 5' primer, a second PCR was run for roughly 6 to 12 cycles. TCRdb used MiXCR to reprocess the 5' RACE reads, holding one entry per CDR3 protein. The sample has 580,000 or so distinct CDR3 sequences; around 48% are singletons. This TCR derives from an elderly man in good health. The V call is TRBV20-1, the J call TRBJ2-5, with a weak D call TRBD2 (5 bases). Sequenced: blood. CDR3 nucleotides: TGCAGTGCTAGTTTGCGGAGGAATTTAGAGACCCAGTACTTC. This sequence encodes CSASLRRNLETQYF.